This is a list of T cell receptor beta chains from one sample in a study of blood T cell repertoires in COVID-19. Data came from immunoSEQ multiplex PCR; TCRdb stores just in-frame clones and leaves some out. The sample shows some 190,000 clones, 85% to 90% of them seen only once. Sequenced sample: peripheral blood. The receptor set was obtained from a man between 18 and 29 years old with active or convalescent COVID-19. Both conserved end residues are part of each CDR3. The D gene is left open where the match is weak. Size is omitted from some rows. Given values are once, few, many or a class for expanded clones.

j_call: TRBJ1-2
clone_size: few
v_call: TRBV27
d_call: TRBD1
cdr3_nt: TGTGCCAGCAGTACCCGGGACAGGGCGGGCTATGGCTACACCTTC
cdr3_aa: CASSTRDRAGYGYTF

j_call: TRBJ2-1
clone_size: .
v_call: TRBV19
d_call: TRBD2
cdr3_nt: TGTGCCAGCCAACTAGCGGGAGTCGATGAGCAGTTCTTC
cdr3_aa: CASQLAGVDEQFF

j_call: TRBJ2-1
clone_size: .
v_call: TRBV10-3
d_call: TRBD2
cdr3_nt: TGTGCCTCACGGGGGGTAACGAACAATGAGCAGTTCTTC
cdr3_aa: CASRGVTNNEQFF

j_call: TRBJ2-6
clone_size: .
v_call: TRBV27
d_call: .
cdr3_nt: TGTGCCAGCAGTCCATGGGACATAGTCTCTGGGGCCAACGTCCTGACTTTC
cdr3_aa: CASSPWDIVSGANVLTF

j_call: TRBJ2-5
clone_size: .
v_call: TRBV18
d_call: TRBD2
cdr3_nt: TGTGCCAGCTCACCGTCGGCGGGAGGGCCGTCGGAGACCCAGTACTTC
cdr3_aa: CASSPSAGGPSETQYF

j_call: TRBJ2-3
clone_size: once
v_call: TRBV10-3
d_call: .
cdr3_nt: TGTGCCATCAGTGAAGGTAGAGGTGCCACAGATACGCAGTATTTT
cdr3_aa: CAISEGRGATDTQYF

j_call: TRBJ2-2
clone_size: .
v_call: TRBV11-2
d_call: .
cdr3_nt: TGTGCCAGCAGCTTTGACAGAATGAACACCGGGGAGCTGTTTTTT
cdr3_aa: CASSFDRMNTGELFF

j_call: TRBJ1-3
clone_size: .
v_call: TRBV19
d_call: .
cdr3_nt: TGTGCCAGTAGTATCGCTAGCGGCTCTGGAAACACCATATATTTT
cdr3_aa: CASSIASGSGNTIYF

j_call: TRBJ1-3
clone_size: .
v_call: TRBV10-3
d_call: .
cdr3_nt: TGTGCCATCAGTGAGTCCCAGGGGATCTACTCTGGAAACACCATATATTTT
cdr3_aa: CAISESQGIYSGNTIYF

j_call: TRBJ2-7
clone_size: .
v_call: TRBV15
d_call: .
cdr3_nt: TGTGCCACCAGCAGCCAGGAGGGCGGTTCCTACGAGCAGTACTTC
cdr3_aa: CATSSQEGGSYEQYF

j_call: TRBJ2-3
clone_size: once
v_call: TRBV25-1
d_call: TRBD2
cdr3_nt: TGTGCCAGCAGTCTACTAGCGGGAGAGAGCACAGATACGCAGTATTTT
cdr3_aa: CASSLLAGESTDTQYF

j_call: TRBJ2-3
clone_size: .
v_call: TRBV2
d_call: .
cdr3_nt: TGTGCCAGCAGTGTTTCGACAGATACGCAGTATTTT
cdr3_aa: CASSVSTDTQYF

j_call: TRBJ1-3
clone_size: .
v_call: TRBV14
d_call: .
cdr3_nt: TGTGCCTCGAAACGATTAGGGGCCGAAAACACCATATATTTT
cdr3_aa: CASKRLGAENTIYF

j_call: TRBJ2-1
clone_size: .
v_call: TRBV14
d_call: TRBD2
cdr3_nt: TGTGCCAGCAGCCCAATAGTTAGTGGGAGGGCCCAAGTTGCTGAGCAGTTCTTC
cdr3_aa: CASSPIVSGRAQVAEQFF

j_call: TRBJ2-5
clone_size: .
v_call: TRBV7-9
d_call: .
cdr3_nt: TGTGCCAGCAGCATCTACGCGTCGGAGACCCAGTACTTC
cdr3_aa: CASSIYASETQYF

j_call: TRBJ1-1
clone_size: .
v_call: TRBV19
d_call: TRBD1
cdr3_nt: TGTGCCAGTAGTTGGACAGGATCAGGCACTGAAGCTTTCTTT
cdr3_aa: CASSWTGSGTEAFF

j_call: TRBJ1-1
clone_size: once
v_call: TRBV10-1
d_call: .
cdr3_nt: TGCGCCAGCAGTGAGTCGCTCGGCAGCCAGCGAGCTTTCTTT
cdr3_aa: CASSESLGSQRAFF

j_call: TRBJ2-3
clone_size: .
v_call: TRBV29-1
d_call: TRBD1
cdr3_nt: TGCAGCGTTGCCATGGGGACAGGGACAGATACGCAGTATTTT
cdr3_aa: CSVAMGTGTDTQYF

j_call: TRBJ1-2
clone_size: .
v_call: TRBV28
d_call: TRBD1
cdr3_nt: TGTGCCAGCACCCCTCGACAACAGGGGGCAATAAACTATGGCTACACCTTC
cdr3_aa: CASTPRQQGAINYGYTF

j_call: TRBJ2-3
clone_size: .
v_call: TRBV6-2/TRBV6-3
d_call: .
cdr3_nt: TGTGCCAGCAGTTACTCTCAGGGGGGTGCAGATACGCAGTATTTT
cdr3_aa: CASSYSQGGADTQYF

j_call: TRBJ2-4
clone_size: .
v_call: TRBV2
d_call: .
cdr3_nt: TGTGCCAGCAGCCCCCTCAAAAACATTCAGTACTTC
cdr3_aa: CASSPLKNIQYF

j_call: TRBJ1-1
clone_size: .
v_call: TRBV6-6
d_call: .
cdr3_nt: TGTGCCAGCAGTTCGCTCCCGGGGTCAATGAACACTGAAGCTTTCTTT
cdr3_aa: CASSSLPGSMNTEAFF

j_call: TRBJ2-7
clone_size: .
v_call: TRBV6-5
d_call: .
cdr3_nt: TGTGCCAGCAGTTACGTTGCAGGGCCCTACGAGCAGTACTTC
cdr3_aa: CASSYVAGPYEQYF

j_call: TRBJ2-5
clone_size: .
v_call: TRBV27
d_call: .
cdr3_nt: TGTGCCAGCAGTTTTACACAGGGATCCCAGTACTTC
cdr3_aa: CASSFTQGSQYF

j_call: TRBJ1-2
clone_size: .
v_call: TRBV5-4
d_call: TRBD1
cdr3_nt: TGTGCCAGCAGCCACGACAGGGGCATCTGGCGTGGCTACACCTTC
cdr3_aa: CASSHDRGIWRGYTF

j_call: TRBJ2-1
clone_size: once
v_call: TRBV27
d_call: TRBD1
cdr3_nt: TGTGCCAGCAGCTCTCAAACCGGGACAGTTAACAATGAGCAGTTCTTC
cdr3_aa: CASSSQTGTVNNEQFF

j_call: TRBJ1-2
clone_size: .
v_call: TRBV4-3
d_call: .
cdr3_nt: TGCGCCAGCAGCCAAAACCGGGGGGCGGGCGGCTACACCTTC
cdr3_aa: CASSQNRGAGGYTF

j_call: TRBJ1-2
clone_size: .
v_call: TRBV15
d_call: .
cdr3_nt: TGTGCCACCAGCAGGCGCGGGGGGGGAGACTATGGCTACACCTTC
cdr3_aa: CATSRRGGGDYGYTF

j_call: TRBJ2-5
clone_size: .
v_call: TRBV14
d_call: TRBD2
cdr3_nt: TGTGCCAGCAGCCCTCGGCTAGCGGGAGAGACCCAGTACTTC
cdr3_aa: CASSPRLAGETQYF

j_call: TRBJ2-1
clone_size: .
v_call: TRBV7-2
d_call: TRBD2
cdr3_nt: TGTGCCAGCAGCTTCCTAGCGGGAGGTCGCTTAGGCTACAATGAGCAGTTCTTC
cdr3_aa: CASSFLAGGRLGYNEQFF

j_call: TRBJ2-7
clone_size: .
v_call: TRBV28
d_call: .
cdr3_nt: TGTGCCAGCAGTTCCACCCCCCAGGGTCGGCCTGAGCAGTACTTC
cdr3_aa: CASSSTPQGRPEQYF

j_call: TRBJ2-7
clone_size: .
v_call: TRBV29-1
d_call: TRBD2
cdr3_nt: TGCAGCGCCAGACAGCGGGGTTACGAGCAGTACTTC
cdr3_aa: CSARQRGYEQYF

j_call: TRBJ1-3
clone_size: .
v_call: TRBV28
d_call: .
cdr3_nt: TGTGCCAGCAGTTTTGAGGGTTACTCTGGAAACACCATATATTTT
cdr3_aa: CASSFEGYSGNTIYF

j_call: TRBJ2-1
clone_size: .
v_call: TRBV30
d_call: .
cdr3_nt: TGTGCCTGGAACGCGGTTGGGTACAATGAGCAGTTCTTC
cdr3_aa: CAWNAVGYNEQFF

j_call: TRBJ1-5
clone_size: .
v_call: TRBV7-8
d_call: .
cdr3_nt: TGTGCCAGCAGCCCCGAGCGGGGGGGGAATCAGCCCCAGCATTTT
cdr3_aa: CASSPERGGNQPQHF

j_call: TRBJ2-3
clone_size: .
v_call: TRBV12-2
d_call: .
cdr3_nt: TGTGCAAGTCGCTCTAACCAGGACAGGGTCAGGGGGGATACGCAGTATTTT
cdr3_aa: CASRSNQDRVRGDTQYF